This record concerns one T cell receptor beta chain sequence. Its specific antigen is unknown. Base quality data are lacking; no much larger clone is found one base away. The data stem from a study of T cell changes during pregnancy in multiple sclerosis (dated by TCRdb to between 2017 and 2020). Concerning the study at large: In women with multiple sclerosis, the researchers looked at how the T cell repertoire shifted as pregnancy progressed.

The V end gives up 4 bases and the J end 1 base, leaving 14 bases in the junction not matched to a gene. Looking up the germline V gene yields CDR1 SGHTA and CDR2 FQGNSA. Reading from cysteine to phenylalanine, the CDR3 counts 19 amino acids. The sequence is cut down to CDR3 DNA, 57 bases in frame from base 1. The library was built by means of the immunoSEQ multiplex PCR assay. Sourced from immuneACCESS, this table was stored by TCRdb with only in-frame sequences that have V and J called. A share of the clones is absent; for the studies checked, an unresolved V gene accounts for under half, and the remainder has no known explanation. Counted in this sample were tens of thousands of clones; just over 90% of them appeared once. The ten largest clones capture approximately 1% of the sample.

The rearrangement joined TRBV7-2 to TRBJ2-1, with 9 bases matching TRBD2. The sample in question was peripheral blood, obtained in the third trimester of pregnancy. This TCR came from a female donor with multiple sclerosis, enrolled in a pregnancy study. The DNA sequence is TGTGCCAGCAGCTCCCGACGGGTGAATAGCGGGGGATCCTACAATGAGCAGTTCTTC. The translation is CASSSRRVNSGGSYNEQFF. Extended through the reference TRBV7-2 and TRBJ2-1 proteins, this CDR3 yields the full variable domain: GAGVSQSPSNKVTEKGKDVELRCDPISGHTALYWYRQSLGQGLEFLIYFQGNSAPDKSGLPSDRFSAERTGGSVSTLTIQRTQQEDSAVYLCASSSRRVNSGGSYNEQFFGPGTRLTVL.